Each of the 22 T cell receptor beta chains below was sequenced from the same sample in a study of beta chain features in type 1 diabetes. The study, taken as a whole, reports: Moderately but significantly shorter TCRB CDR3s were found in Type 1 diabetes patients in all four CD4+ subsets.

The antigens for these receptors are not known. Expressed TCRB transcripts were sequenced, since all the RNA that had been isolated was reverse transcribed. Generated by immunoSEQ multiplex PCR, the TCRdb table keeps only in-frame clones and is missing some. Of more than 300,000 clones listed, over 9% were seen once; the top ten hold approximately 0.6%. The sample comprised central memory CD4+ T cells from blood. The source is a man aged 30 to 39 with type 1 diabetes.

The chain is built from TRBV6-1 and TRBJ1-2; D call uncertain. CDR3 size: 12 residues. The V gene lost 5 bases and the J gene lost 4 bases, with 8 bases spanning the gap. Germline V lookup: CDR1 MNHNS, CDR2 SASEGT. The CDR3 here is CASSQYPYGYTF. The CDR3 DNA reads TGTGCCAGCAGTCAATACCCCTATGGCTACACCTTC.

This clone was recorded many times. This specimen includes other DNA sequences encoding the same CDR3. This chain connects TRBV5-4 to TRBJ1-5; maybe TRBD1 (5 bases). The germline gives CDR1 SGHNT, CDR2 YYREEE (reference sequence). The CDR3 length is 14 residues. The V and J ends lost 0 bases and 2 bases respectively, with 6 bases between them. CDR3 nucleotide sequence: TGTGCCAGCAGCTTGGGAGGGGGCAATCAGCCCCAGCATTTT. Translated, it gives CASSLGGGNQPQHF.

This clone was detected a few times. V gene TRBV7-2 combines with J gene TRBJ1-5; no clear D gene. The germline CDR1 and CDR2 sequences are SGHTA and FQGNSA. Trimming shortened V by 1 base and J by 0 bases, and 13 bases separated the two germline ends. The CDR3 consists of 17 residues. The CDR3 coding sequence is TGTGCCAGCAGCTTAGTAGGCGGGTCGGGTAGCAATCAGCCCCAGCATTTT. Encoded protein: CASSLVGGSGSNQPQHF. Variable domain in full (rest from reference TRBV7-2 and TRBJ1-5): GAGVSQSPSNKVTEKGKDVELRCDPISGHTALYWYRQSLGQGLEFLIYFQGNSAPDKSGLPSDRFSAERTGGSVSTLTIQRTQQEDSAVYLCASSLVGGSGSNQPQHFGDGTRLSIL.

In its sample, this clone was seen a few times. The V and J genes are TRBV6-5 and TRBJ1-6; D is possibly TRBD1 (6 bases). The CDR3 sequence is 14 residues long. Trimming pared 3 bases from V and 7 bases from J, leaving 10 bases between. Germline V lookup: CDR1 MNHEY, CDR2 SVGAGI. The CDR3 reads CASSYGQGNSPLHF. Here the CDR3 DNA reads TGTGCCAGCAGTTATGGGCAGGGGAATTCACCCCTCCACTTT.

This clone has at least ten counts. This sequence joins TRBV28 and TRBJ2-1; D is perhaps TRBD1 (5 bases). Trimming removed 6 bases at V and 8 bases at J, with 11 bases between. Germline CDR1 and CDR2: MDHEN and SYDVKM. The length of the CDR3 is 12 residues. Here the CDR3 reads CASSISRDEQFF. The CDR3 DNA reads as TGTGCCAGCAGCATATCCAGGGATGAGCAGTTCTTC.

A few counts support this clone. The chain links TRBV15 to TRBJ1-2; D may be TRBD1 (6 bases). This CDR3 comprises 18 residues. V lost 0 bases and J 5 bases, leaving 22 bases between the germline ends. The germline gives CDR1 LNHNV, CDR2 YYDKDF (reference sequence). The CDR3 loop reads CATSRDRSMAQGRYGYTF. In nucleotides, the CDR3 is TGTGCCACCAGCAGAGATCGTAGTATGGCACAGGGACGATATGGCTACACCTTC.

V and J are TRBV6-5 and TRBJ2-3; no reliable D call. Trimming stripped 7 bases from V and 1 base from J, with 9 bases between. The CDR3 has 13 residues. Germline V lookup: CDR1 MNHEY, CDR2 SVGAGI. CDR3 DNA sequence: TGTGCCAGCACCCCCCCAGGCACAGATACGCAGTATTTT. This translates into CASTPPGTDTQYF.

The CDR3 DNA reads as TGTGCCAGCAGCAGAAAGGATCGTGGCACTGAAGCTTTCTTT. It translates to CASSRKDRGTEAFF. The chain links TRBV27 to TRBJ1-1; D gene ambiguous. Germline V lookup: CDR1 MNHEY, CDR2 SMNVEV (reference sequence). The V end was cut by 6 bases, the J end by 4 bases, with 15 bases between. This CDR3 spans 14 amino acids.

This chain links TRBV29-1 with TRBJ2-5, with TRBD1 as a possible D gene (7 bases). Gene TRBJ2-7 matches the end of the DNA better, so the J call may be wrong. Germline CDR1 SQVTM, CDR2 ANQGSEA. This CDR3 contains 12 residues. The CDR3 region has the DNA TGCAGCGTTGTTGCAGGGGGGAACGAGCAGTACTTC. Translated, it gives CSVVAGGNEQYF.

CDR3 protein: CASSETEGGWTRRFYEQYF. Written as DNA, the CDR3 is TGTGCCAGCAGTGAAACAGAGGGGGGGTGGACTAGAAGGTTCTACGAGCAGTACTTC. The rearrangement links TRBV6-1 to TRBJ2-7, with D possibly being TRBD2 (7 bases). Trimming shortened V by 2 bases and J by 3 bases, and 26 bases separated the two germline ends. The germline gives CDR1 MNHNS, CDR2 SASEGT. The CDR3 totals 19 residues.

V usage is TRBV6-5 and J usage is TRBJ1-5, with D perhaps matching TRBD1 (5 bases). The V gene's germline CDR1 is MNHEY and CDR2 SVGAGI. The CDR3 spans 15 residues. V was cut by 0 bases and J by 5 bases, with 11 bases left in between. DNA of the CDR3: TGTGCCAGCAGTTACTCATCAGGGATCCATCAGCCCCAGCATTTT. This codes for CASSYSSGIHQPQHF.

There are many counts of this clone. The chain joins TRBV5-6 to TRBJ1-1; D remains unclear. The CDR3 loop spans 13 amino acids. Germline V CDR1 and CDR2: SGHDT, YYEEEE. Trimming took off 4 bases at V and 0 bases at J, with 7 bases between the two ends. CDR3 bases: TGTGCCAGCAGCGCCTCCATGAACACTGAAGCTTTCTTT. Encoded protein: CASSASMNTEAFF.

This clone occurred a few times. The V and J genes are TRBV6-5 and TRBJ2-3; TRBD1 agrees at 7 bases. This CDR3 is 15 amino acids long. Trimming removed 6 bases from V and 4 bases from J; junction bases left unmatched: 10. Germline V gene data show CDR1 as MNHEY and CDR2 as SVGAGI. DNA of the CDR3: TGTGCCAGCAGAATGGCCGGGACAGTTCCAGATACGCAGTATTTT. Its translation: CASRMAGTVPDTQYF.

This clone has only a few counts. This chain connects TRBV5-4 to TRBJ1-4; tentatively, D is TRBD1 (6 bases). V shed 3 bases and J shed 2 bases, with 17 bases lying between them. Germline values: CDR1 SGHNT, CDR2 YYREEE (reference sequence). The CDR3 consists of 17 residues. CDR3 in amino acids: CASSSGTPAYTNEKLFF. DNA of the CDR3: TGTGCCAGCAGCTCCGGGACACCCGCCTATACTAATGAAAAACTGTTTTTT.

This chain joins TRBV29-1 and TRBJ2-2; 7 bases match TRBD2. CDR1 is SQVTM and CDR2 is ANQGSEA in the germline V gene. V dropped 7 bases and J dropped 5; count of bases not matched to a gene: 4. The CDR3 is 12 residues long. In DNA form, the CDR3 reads TGCAGCGCGGGTAGCGGGACCGGGGAGCTGTTTTTT. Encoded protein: CSAGSGTGELFF.

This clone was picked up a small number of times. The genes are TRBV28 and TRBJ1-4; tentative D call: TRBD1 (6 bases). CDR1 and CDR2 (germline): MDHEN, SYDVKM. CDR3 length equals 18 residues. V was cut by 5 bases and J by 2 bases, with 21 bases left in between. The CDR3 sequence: CASSPPRQAQWTNEKLFF. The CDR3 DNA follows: TGTGCCAGCAGTCCCCCTAGACAGGCCCAATGGACTAATGAAAAACTGTTTTTT.

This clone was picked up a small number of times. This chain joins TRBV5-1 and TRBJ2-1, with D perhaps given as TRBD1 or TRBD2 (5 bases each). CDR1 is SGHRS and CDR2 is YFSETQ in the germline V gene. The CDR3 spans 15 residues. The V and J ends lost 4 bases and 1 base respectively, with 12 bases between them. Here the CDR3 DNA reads TGCGCCAGCAGCGCCCCGGGACGGTCCTACAATGAGCAGTTCTTC. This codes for CASSAPGRSYNEQFF. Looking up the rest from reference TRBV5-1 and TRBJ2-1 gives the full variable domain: KAGVTQTPRYLIKTRGQQVTLSCSPISGHRSVSWYQQTPGQGLQFLFEYFSETQRNKGNFPGRFSGRQFSNSRSEMNVSTLELGDSALYLCASSAPGRSYNEQFFGPGTRLTVL.

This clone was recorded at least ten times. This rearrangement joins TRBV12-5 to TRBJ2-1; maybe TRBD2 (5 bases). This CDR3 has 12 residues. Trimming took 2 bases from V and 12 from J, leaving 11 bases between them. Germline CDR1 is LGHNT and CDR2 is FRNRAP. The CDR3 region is CASGLTGLRQFF. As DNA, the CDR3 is TGTGCTAGTGGTTTGACCGGACTTCGGCAGTTCTTC.

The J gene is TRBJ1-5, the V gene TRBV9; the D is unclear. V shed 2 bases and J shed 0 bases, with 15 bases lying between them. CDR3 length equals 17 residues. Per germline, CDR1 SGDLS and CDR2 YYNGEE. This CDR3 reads CASSVRPKLYSNQPQHF. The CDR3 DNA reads TGTGCCAGCAGCGTTAGACCCAAGCTATATAGCAATCAGCCCCAGCATTTT.

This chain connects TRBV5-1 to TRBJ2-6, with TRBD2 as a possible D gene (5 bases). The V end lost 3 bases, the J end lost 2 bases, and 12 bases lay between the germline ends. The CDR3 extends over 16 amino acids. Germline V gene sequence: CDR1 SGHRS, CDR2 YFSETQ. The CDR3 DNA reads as TGCGCCAGCAGCTGGGCAGGAGGCACTGGGGCCAACGTCCTGACTTTC. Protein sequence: CASSWAGGTGANVLTF.

CDR3 DNA sequence: TGTGCCAGCAGTTACCGACCCCGGACTAGCGGGACTTTCTACGAGCAGTACTTC. Encoded protein: CASSYRPRTSGTFYEQYF. The rearrangement joins TRBV27 to TRBJ2-7; 12 bases line up with TRBD2. The length of the CDR3 is 18 residues. V was clipped by 4 bases and J by 3 bases; unmatched bases: 13. In germline, CDR1 is MNHEY, CDR2 SMNVEV (reference sequence).

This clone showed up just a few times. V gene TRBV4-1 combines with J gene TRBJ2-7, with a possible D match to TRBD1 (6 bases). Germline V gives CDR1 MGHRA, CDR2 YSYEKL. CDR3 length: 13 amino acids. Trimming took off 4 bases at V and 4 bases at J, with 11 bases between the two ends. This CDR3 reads CASSRDKGYEQYF. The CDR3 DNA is TGCGCCAGCAGCCGGGACAAGGGGTACGAGCAGTACTTC.